This record concerns one TCR beta chain sequence. The data were taken from a study of regulatory T cells in long-lasting Graves disease. Building of the TCR beta libraries involved iRepertoire HTBI primers and Arm-PCR of CDR3 regions. From the multiplex PCR reads, TCRdb called clonotypes with MiXCR, one entry per CDR3 protein. Of a few hundred thousand distinct CDR3 sequences in the sample, approximately 16% were seen once. The length of the CDR3 is 15 residues. From germline, CDR1 is SNHLY and CDR2 FYNNEI. The V and J ends lost 4 bases and 7 bases respectively, with 17 bases between them. Time point indicated: newly diagnosed GD, antithyroid drugs for less than 3 months. The TCR library was made from RNA that had been extracted from PBMCs in TRIzol. The data also belong to a second study, concerning T cells in Graves' hyperthyroidism and ophthalmopathy.

The sequence was collected from a man between 35 and 55 years old with Graves disease. V gene TRBV2 combines with J gene TRBJ1-5; D perhaps matches TRBD1 (6 bases). This material consisted of peripheral blood mononuclear cells (PBMCs), taken at new diagnosis, from a patient treated with antithyroid drugs. The CDR3 reads CASSVEQGIGQPQHF. The CDR3 coding sequence is TGTGCCAGCAGTGTTGAACAGGGTATAGGCCAGCCCCAGCATTTT.